Detailed here is one T cell receptor (beta chain). This CDR3 is 15 amino acids long. Germline loops: CDR1 SNHLY, CDR2 FYNNEI. Trimming removed 5 bases at V and 3 bases at J, with 13 bases between. This entry comes from a study of blood T cell repertoires in COVID-19. Sequencing was performed with immunoSEQ multiplex PCR; in TCRdb, only in-frame clones are kept and a portion is missing. The data show tens of thousands of clones, with over 75% seen just once and around 17% held by the top ten. The sample was peripheral blood. The TCR comes from an older woman with active COVID-19. V and J are TRBV2 and TRBJ2-2, with D perhaps matching TRBD2 (6 bases). The CDR3 sequence is CASSSTRAYTGELFF. Here the CDR3 DNA reads TGTGCCAGCAGTTCGACTAGAGCGTACACCGGGGAGCTGTTTTTT.